The rows below give T cell receptor beta chains drawn from one sample of a study of blood T cell repertoires in COVID-19. Only in-frame clones appear in the TCRdb table, and some are missing; sequencing was by immunoSEQ multiplex PCR. The sample includes about 9,900 clones, roughly three quarters of them seen just once. Specimen: peripheral blood. The receptors originated from a man aged 60 to 75 with active COVID-19. Each CDR3 is given with its conserved first and last residue. The D gene is left open where the match is weak. Rows give clone size only sometimes, using once, few, many, or a class for an expanded clone.

V gene	J gene	D gene	clone size	CDR3 DNA	CDR3 protein
TRBV6-1	TRBJ2-5	TRBD2	few	TGTGCCAGCAGTGAACTCGGTCTGGCGGGGGCCCAGTACTTC	CASSELGLAGAQYF
TRBV5-6	TRBJ2-6	.	.	TGTGCCAGCAGCTTGCAGGGGAAAGGATCGGCCAACGTCCTGACTTTC	CASSLQGKGSANVLTF
TRBV7-8	TRBJ2-5	TRBD1	.	TGTGCCAGCAGAACTCAGGGGGCCGAGACCCAGTACTTC	CASRTQGAETQYF
TRBV9	TRBJ1-1	TRBD1	.	TGTGCCAGCAGCGTGGGAACAGGACAGGGTGCCACTGAAGCTTTCTTT	CASSVGTGQGATEAFF
TRBV6-5	TRBJ1-1	TRBD1	.	TGTGCCAGCACCAGGGGGGCAGATGAAGCTTTCTTT	CASTRGADEAFF
TRBV27	TRBJ2-7	TRBD1	few	TGTGCCAGCAGTTTATTTTCCCAGGGGGACAACGAGCAGTACTTC	CASSLFSQGDNEQYF
TRBV9	TRBJ2-7	TRBD1	once	TGTGCCAGCAGCGTAGCGACAGGGCCCACCTACGAGCAGTACTTC	CASSVATGPTYEQYF
TRBV15	TRBJ1-2	.	.	TGTGCCACCAGCAGAGCAGTTGGGACTCCCACAAGCTACACCTTC	CATSRAVGTPTSYTF
TRBV11-3	TRBJ2-1	.	.	TGTGCCAGCAGCTTCTCCGCAGGGTACAATGAGCAGTTCTTC	CASSFSAGYNEQFF
TRBV3-1/TRBV3-2	TRBJ1-4	.	few	TGTGCCAGCAGCCAACGTCTGACAGACCTCAGGTATGAAAAACTGTTTTTT	CASSQRLTDLRYEKLFF
TRBV7-9	TRBJ2-2	.	.	TGTGCCAGCCGCCGTAGAAACACCGGGGAGCTGTTTTTT	CASRRRNTGELFF
TRBV7-2	TRBJ1-4	.	once	TGTGCCAGCCGATCGGCAGGGGTCGGTGAAAAACTGTTTTTT	CASRSAGVGEKLFF
TRBV7-2	TRBJ2-4	.	.	TGTGCCAGCAGCTTAGGGTCCCCCGTTGGGGCAGCCAAAAACATTCAGTACTTC	CASSLGSPVGAAKNIQYF
TRBV14	TRBJ2-7	.	.	TGTGCCAGCAGCCCACGACAAGGTATCTCTTACGAGCAGTACTTC	CASSPRQGISYEQYF
TRBV5-1	TRBJ1-1	TRBD1	.	TGCGCCAGCAGCTTGGCCGGACAGGAGAACACTGAAGCTTTCTTT	CASSLAGQENTEAFF